The next 3 T cell receptor beta chains were all read from a single sample in a study of CD8 T cells in Susac syndrome. RNA was extracted with the RNeasy kit, and a quantity of roughly 0.45 to 1 ug was reverse transcribed using random hexamers. TCRdb reprocessed the immunoSEQ multiplex PCR reads with MiXCR, giving one entry per CDR3 protein. The table lists under 200,000 distinct CDR3 sequences, around nine tenths of them singletons. Source material: CD4+ T cells from PBMCs. These receptors were obtained from a human donor with Susac syndrome.

The chain joins TRBV4-1 to TRBJ1-1; no firm D call. This CDR3 contains 14 residues. Germline V gene data show CDR1 as MGHRA and CDR2 as YSYEKL. Trimming shortened V by 2 bases and J by 6 bases, and 13 bases separated the two germline ends. The CDR3 DNA is TGCGCCAGCAGCCAATACGAGAACGACCCTGAAGCTTTCTTT. This codes for CASSQYENDPEAFF.

The chain combines TRBV30 with TRBJ1-5; 7 nucleotides agree with TRBD1. V was pared by 6 bases and J by 2 bases, with 4 bases of the junction left unmatched. The germline CDR1 and CDR2 sequences are GTSNPN and SVGIG (reference sequence). The length of the CDR3 is 13 residues. The CDR3: CACTGTGNQPQHF. The DNA for the CDR3 is TGTGCCTGTACAGGGACAGGCAATCAGCCCCAGCATTTT.

The chain has TRBV20-1 and TRBJ2-3; 7 bases fit TRBD1. The CDR3 is made up of 16 amino acids. Looked up from germline, CDR1 is DFQATT and CDR2 is SNEGSKA (reference sequence). Unmatched junction bases numbered 9, after V lost 3 bases and J lost 0 bases. The CDR3 sequence is CSASYRGGGSTDTQYF. The CDR3 DNA reads as TGCAGTGCTAGTTATCGAGGGGGCGGAAGCACAGATACGCAGTATTTT.